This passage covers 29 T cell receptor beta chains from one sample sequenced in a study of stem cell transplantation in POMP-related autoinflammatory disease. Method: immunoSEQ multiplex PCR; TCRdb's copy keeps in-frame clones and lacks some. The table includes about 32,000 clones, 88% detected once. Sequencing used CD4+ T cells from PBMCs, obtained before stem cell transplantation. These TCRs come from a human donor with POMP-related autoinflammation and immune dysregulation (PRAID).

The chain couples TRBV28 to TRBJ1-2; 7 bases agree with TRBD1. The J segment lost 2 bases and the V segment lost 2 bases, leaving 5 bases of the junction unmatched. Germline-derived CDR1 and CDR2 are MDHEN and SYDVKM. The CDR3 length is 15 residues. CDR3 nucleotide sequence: TGTGCCAGCAGTTTACAAAGGGGGCAAAACTATGGCTACACCTTC. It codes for CASSLQRGQNYGYTF.

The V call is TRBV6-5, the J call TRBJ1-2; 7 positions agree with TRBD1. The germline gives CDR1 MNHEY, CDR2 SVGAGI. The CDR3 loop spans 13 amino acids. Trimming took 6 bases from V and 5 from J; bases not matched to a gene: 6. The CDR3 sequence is CASRQGGGYGYTF. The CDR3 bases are TGTGCCAGCAGGCAAGGGGGCGGGTATGGCTACACCTTC.

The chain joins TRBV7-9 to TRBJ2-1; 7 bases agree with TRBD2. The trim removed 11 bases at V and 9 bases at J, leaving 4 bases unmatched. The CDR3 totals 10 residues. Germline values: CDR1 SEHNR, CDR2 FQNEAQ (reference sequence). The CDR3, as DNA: TGTGCCCTAGGCGGGGGTGAGCAGTTCTTC. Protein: CALGGGEQFF.

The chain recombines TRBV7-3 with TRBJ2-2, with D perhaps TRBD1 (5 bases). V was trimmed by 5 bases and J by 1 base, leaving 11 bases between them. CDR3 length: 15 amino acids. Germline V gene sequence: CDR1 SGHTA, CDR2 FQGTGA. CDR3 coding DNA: TGTGCCAGCAGCGTAGTAGGACAGAACACCGGGGAGCTGTTTTTT. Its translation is CASSVVGQNTGELFF.

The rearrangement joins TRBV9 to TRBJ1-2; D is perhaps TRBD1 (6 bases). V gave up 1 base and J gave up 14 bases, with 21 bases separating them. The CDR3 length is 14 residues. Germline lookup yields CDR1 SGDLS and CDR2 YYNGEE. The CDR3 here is CASSVRGTPGAGTF. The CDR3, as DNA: TGTGCCAGCAGCGTAAGGGGGACACCAGGAGCGGGTACCTTC.

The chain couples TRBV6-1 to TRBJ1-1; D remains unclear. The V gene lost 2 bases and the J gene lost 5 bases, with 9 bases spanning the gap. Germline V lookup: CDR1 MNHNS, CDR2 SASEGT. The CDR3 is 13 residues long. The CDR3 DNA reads TGTGCCAGCAGTGAAACGGTAGCGACTGAAGCTTTCTTT. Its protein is CASSETVATEAFF.

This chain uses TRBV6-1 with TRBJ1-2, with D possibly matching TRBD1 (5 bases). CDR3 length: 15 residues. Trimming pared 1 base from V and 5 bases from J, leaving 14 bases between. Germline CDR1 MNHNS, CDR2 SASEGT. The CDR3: CASSEGFRGRYGYTF. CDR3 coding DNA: TGTGCCAGCAGTGAAGGATTCCGGGGCCGGTATGGCTACACCTTC.

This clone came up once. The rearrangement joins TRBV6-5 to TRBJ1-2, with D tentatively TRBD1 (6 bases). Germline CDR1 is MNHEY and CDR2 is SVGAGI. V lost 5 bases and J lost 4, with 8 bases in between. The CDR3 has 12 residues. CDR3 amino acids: CASSTGFYGYTF. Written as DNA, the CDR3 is TGTGCCAGCAGTACAGGGTTCTATGGCTACACCTTC.

In nucleotides, the CDR3 is TGTGCCAGTAGCCTGGGACAGGGGGCAGGTCAGCCCCAGCATTTT. Residues: CASSLGQGAGQPQHF. The V call is TRBV19, the J call TRBJ1-5; the match to TRBD1 covers 12 bases. Germline loops: CDR1 LNHDA, CDR2 SQIVND (reference sequence). The junction had 6 bases not matched to a gene; V was cut back by 6 bases and J by 6 bases. This CDR3 contains 15 residues.

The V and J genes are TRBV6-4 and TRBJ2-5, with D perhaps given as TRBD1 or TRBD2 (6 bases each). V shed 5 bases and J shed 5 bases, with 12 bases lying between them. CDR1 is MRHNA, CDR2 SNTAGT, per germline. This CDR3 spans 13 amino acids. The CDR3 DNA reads TGTGCCAGCAGTCCCACAGGGAGGGAGACCCAGTACTTC. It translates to CASSPTGRETQYF.

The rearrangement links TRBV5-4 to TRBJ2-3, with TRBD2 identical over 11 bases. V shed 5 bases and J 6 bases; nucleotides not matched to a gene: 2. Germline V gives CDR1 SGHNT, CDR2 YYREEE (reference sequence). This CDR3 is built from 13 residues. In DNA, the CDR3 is TGTGCCAGCAGACTAGCGGGGGCCGATACGCAGTATTTT. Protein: CASRLAGADTQYF.

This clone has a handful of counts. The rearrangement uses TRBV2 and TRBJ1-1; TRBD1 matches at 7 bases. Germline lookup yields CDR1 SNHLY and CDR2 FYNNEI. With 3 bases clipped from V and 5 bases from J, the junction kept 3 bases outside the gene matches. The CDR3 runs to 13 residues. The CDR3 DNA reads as TGTGCCAGCAGTGATGACAGGGTTACTGAAGCTTTCTTT. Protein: CASSDDRVTEAFF.

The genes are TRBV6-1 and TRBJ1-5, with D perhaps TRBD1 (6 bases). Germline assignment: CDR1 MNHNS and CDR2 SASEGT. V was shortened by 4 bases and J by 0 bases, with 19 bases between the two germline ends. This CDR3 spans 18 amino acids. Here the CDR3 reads CASSARRTALNSNQPQHF. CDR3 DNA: TGTGCCAGCAGTGCCCGAAGGACAGCTCTAAATAGCAATCAGCCCCAGCATTTT.

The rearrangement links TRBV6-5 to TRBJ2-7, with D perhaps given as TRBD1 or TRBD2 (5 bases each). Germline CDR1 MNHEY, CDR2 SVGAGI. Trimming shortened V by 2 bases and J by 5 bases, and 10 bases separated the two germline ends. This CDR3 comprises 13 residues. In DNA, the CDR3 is TGTGCCAGCAGTTACGGGGCGAGGGACGAGCAGTACTTC. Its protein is CASSYGARDEQYF.

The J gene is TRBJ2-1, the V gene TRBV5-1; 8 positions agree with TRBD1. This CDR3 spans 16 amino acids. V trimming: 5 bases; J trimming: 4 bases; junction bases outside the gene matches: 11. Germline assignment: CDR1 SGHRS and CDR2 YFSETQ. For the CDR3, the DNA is TGCGCCAGCAGACCTACGGGACAGGAACTATACAATGAGCAGTTCTTC. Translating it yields CASRPTGQELYNEQFF.

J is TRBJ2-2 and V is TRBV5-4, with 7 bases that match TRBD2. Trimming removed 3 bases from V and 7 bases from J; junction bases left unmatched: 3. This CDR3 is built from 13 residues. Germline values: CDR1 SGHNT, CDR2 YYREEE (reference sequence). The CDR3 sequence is CASSSWEGGELFF. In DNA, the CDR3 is TGTGCCAGCAGCTCCTGGGAGGGCGGGGAGCTGTTTTTT.

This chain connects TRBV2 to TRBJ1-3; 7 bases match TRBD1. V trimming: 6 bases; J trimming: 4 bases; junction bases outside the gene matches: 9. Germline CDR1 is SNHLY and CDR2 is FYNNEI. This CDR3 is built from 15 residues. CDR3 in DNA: TGTGCCAGCAGGGCCGACAGGGTGAAAGGAAACACCATATATTTT. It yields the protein CASRADRVKGNTIYF.

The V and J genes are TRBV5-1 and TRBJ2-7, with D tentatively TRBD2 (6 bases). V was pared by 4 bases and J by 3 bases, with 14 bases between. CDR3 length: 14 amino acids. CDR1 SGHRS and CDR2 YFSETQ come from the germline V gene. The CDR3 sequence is CASSRDSGNYEQYF. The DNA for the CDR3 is TGCGCCAGCAGCCGGGACTCGGGGAACTACGAGCAGTACTTC.

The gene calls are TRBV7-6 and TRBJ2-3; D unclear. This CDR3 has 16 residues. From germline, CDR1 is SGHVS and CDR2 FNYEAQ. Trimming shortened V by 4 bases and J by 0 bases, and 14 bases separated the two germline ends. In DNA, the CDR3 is TGTGCCAGCAGCTCGCCTAGGGTATTTAGCACAGATACGCAGTATTTT. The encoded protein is CASSSPRVFSTDTQYF.

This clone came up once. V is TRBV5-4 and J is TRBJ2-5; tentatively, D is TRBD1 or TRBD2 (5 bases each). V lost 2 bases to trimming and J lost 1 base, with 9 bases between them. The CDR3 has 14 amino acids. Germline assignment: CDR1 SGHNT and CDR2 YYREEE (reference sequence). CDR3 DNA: TGTGCCAGCAGCTTAGGGACCCGCCAAGAGACCCAGTACTTC. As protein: CASSLGTRQETQYF.

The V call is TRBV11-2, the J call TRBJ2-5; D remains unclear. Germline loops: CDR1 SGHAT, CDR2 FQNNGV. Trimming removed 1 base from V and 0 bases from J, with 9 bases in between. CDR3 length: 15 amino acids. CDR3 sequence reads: CASSLVLGNQETQYF. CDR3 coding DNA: TGTGCCAGCAGCTTAGTATTGGGGAACCAAGAGACCCAGTACTTC.

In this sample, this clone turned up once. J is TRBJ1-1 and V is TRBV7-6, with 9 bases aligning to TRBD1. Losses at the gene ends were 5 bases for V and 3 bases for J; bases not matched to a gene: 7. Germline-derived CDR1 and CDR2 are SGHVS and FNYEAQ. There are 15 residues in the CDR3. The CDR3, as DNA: TGTGCCAGCAGCACCCAACAGGGGGCTTACACTGAAGCTTTCTTT. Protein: CASSTQQGAYTEAFF.

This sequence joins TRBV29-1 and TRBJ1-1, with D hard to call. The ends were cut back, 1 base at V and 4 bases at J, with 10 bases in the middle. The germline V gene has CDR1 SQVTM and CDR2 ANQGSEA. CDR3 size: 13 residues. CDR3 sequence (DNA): TGCAGCGTTGAAGGTCTCCGAGGCACTGAAGCTTTCTTT. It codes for CSVEGLRGTEAFF.

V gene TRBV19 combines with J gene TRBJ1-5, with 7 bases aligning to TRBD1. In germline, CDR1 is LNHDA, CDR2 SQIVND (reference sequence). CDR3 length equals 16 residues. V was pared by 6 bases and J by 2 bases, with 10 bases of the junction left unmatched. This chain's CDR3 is CASRRLTGDGNQPQHF. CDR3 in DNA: TGTGCCAGTAGGAGACTTACAGGGGACGGCAATCAGCCCCAGCATTTT.

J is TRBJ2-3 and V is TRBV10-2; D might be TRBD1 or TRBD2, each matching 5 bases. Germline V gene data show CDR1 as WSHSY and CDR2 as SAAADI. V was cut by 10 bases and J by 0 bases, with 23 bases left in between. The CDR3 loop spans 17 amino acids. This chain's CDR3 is CATAPRGLSFSTDTQYF. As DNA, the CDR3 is TGCGCCACCGCACCCCGGGGCCTATCGTTTAGCACAGATACGCAGTATTTT.

The CDR3 loop is CATSRDRIPAGDGDTQYF. The CDR3, as DNA: TGTGCCACCAGCAGAGATCGAATCCCGGCGGGAGACGGAGATACGCAGTATTTT. This chain joins TRBV15 and TRBJ2-3, with 7 bases that match TRBD2. Germline trimming cut 0 bases from V and 5 bases from J; bases unmatched to any gene: 14. The germline V gene encodes CDR1 LNHNV and CDR2 YYDKDF (reference sequence). The CDR3 covers 18 residues.

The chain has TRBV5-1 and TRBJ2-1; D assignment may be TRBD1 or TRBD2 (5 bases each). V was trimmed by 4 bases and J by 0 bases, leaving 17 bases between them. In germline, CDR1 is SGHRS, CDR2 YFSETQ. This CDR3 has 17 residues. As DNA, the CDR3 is TGCGCCAGCAGCAGACAGCTAGCAGCCGGCTCCTACAATGAGCAGTTCTTC. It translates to CASSRQLAAGSYNEQFF.

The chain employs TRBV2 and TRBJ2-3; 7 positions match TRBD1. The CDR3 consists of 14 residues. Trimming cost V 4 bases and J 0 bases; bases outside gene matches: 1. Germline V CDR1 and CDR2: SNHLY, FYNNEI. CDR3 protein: CASSGDRSTDTQYF. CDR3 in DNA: TGTGCCAGCAGTGGGGACAGAAGCACAGATACGCAGTATTTT.

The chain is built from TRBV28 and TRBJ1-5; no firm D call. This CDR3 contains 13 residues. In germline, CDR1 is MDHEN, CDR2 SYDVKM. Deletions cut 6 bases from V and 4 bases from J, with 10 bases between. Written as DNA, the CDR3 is TGTGCCAGCAGCCCGGACTCAAATCAGCCCCAGCATTTT. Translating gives CASSPDSNQPQHF.